Below, one T cell receptor (beta chain) is given with its context. V was pared by 5 bases and J by 2 bases, with 4 bases of the junction left unmatched. Germline V gene data show CDR1 as SGHTA and CDR2 as FQGTGA. The CDR3 runs to 16 residues. As handled by the study authors: Cell counts per sample came from amplifying reference gene primers. Clones were read by immunoSEQ multiplex PCR, and TCRdb kept only the in-frame ones, dropping some. V, J and clone size reflect that table, while D and trimming were determined from the DNA. The data show some 100,000 clones, roughly 92% seen once. This entry belongs to a study of blood T cell repertoires in COVID-19. On the study more broadly: The samples span acute and convalescent COVID-19 from the United States, Italy and Spain. Nucleic acid was either cDNA or gDNA, and it came from T cells, B-cell-depleted T cells, or PBMCs.

Input material: peripheral blood. The clonotype was recovered from a man in his 60s with acute or convalescent COVID-19. J is TRBJ2-1 and V is TRBV7-3, with 12 bases lining up with TRBD2. The DNA of the CDR3 is TGTGCCAGCAGCCCTCGGACTAGCGGGACCTACAATGAGCAGTTCTTC. This translates into CASSPRTSGTYNEQFF.